This passage covers 18 T cell receptor beta chains from one sample sequenced in a study of response to subunit inactivated influenza vaccine. Each CDR3 protein is one row after TCRdb ran MiXCR on the RT-PCR reads. The sample lists about 180,000 distinct CDR3 sequences, around 8.8% occurring once. This specimen consisted of non-naive T cells sorted from PBMCs, obtained on the day of vaccination. These receptors were collected from a man in his forties or fifties who received an inactivated influenza vaccine.

The sample holds many counts of this clonotype. This sequence joins TRBV4-1 and TRBJ2-7; D is uncertain. CDR3 length: 13 amino acids. Trimming stripped 2 bases from V and 2 bases from J, with 7 bases between. The V gene's germline CDR1 is MGHRA and CDR2 YSYEKL. The chain's CDR3 is CASSQPQTYEQYF. CDR3 coding DNA: TGCGCCAGCAGCCAACCACAAACCTACGAGCAGTACTTC.

This clonotype was seen ten or more times. This chain uses TRBV14 with TRBJ2-1; D not resolved. Trimming pared 1 base from V and 6 bases from J, leaving 19 bases between. Germline assignment: CDR1 SGHDN and CDR2 FVKESK. This CDR3 contains 17 residues. The CDR3 coding sequence is TGTGCCAGCAGCCAAGCCCCTTTTTACGCCAGCACCAATGAGCAGTTCTTC. Translation gives CASSQAPFYASTNEQFF. Full variable domain (remainder filled in from reference TRBV14 and TRBJ2-1): EAGVTQFPSHSVIEKGQTVTLRCDPISGHDNLYWYRRVMGKEIKFLLHFVKESKQDESGMPNNRFLAERTGGTYSTLKVQPAELEDSGVYFCASSQAPFYASTNEQFFGPGTRLTVL.

This clonotype was recorded a few times. The chain links TRBV6-5 to TRBJ1-4, with D maybe TRBD1 (5 bases). V gave up 2 bases and J gave up 4 bases, with 11 bases separating them. Germline values: CDR1 MNHEY, CDR2 SVGAGI. This CDR3 comprises 15 residues. CDR3 sequence reads: CASSYRGRINEKLFF. In DNA, the CDR3 is TGTGCCAGCAGTTACCGGGGACGGATTAATGAAAAACTGTTTTTT.

Only a few counts were recorded for this clonotype. The chain couples TRBV14 to TRBJ2-1, with 7 bases matching TRBD2. CDR1 is SGHDN, CDR2 FVKESK, per germline. The length of the CDR3 is 18 residues. J lost 4 bases, V lost 0 bases, and 12 bases had no gene match. Here the CDR3 DNA reads TGTGCCAGCAGCCAAGATCTTGTTCGCGGGGGAGTATACAATGAGCAGTTCTTC. As protein: CASSQDLVRGGVYNEQFF.

This clonotype was counted a few times. This chain uses TRBV20-1 with TRBJ2-7; D might be TRBD2 (6 bases). Germline V gives CDR1 DFQATT, CDR2 SNEGSKA (reference sequence). V was clipped by 6 bases and J by 3 bases, with 12 bases between them. The CDR3 totals 12 residues. The CDR3 spells CSAGTLYYEQYF. The CDR3 DNA reads TGCAGTGCCGGGACTCTGTACTACGAGCAGTACTTC.

This clonotype came up many times. For the CDR3, the DNA is TGCGCCAGCAGCCGCACGGAGATAGACACCGGGGAGCTGTTTTTT. It translates to CASSRTEIDTGELFF. The rearrangement links TRBV5-1 to TRBJ2-2; D unresolved. V gave up 4 bases and J gave up 3 bases, with 13 bases separating them. The CDR3 is made up of 15 amino acids. From germline, CDR1 is SGHRS and CDR2 YFSETQ.

Ten or more counts support this clonotype. The rearrangement links TRBV10-2 to TRBJ2-1; 15 nucleotides line up with TRBD2. Germline assignment: CDR1 WSHSY and CDR2 SAAADI. The ends lost 7 bases at V and 9 bases at J; junction bases unmatched: 10. The CDR3 extends over 16 amino acids. The DNA of the CDR3 is TGCGCCAGCACCTCCGGACTAGCGGGGGGGCCAGGTGAGCAGTTCTTC. Encoded protein: CASTSGLAGGPGEQFF.

The chain uses TRBV20-1 and TRBJ2-1, with TRBD2 matching 7 bases. CDR3 length: 14 residues. V lost 3 bases and J lost 0; bases outside the gene matches: 2. In germline, CDR1 is DFQATT, CDR2 SNEGSKA (reference sequence). Here the CDR3 reads CSASRGSSYNEQFF. CDR3 DNA: TGCAGTGCTAGCCGCGGGAGCTCCTACAATGAGCAGTTCTTC.

The J gene is TRBJ2-2, the V gene TRBV4-2, with TRBD1 identical over 8 bases. V dropped 0 bases and J dropped 9; count of bases not matched to a gene: 12. The CDR3 runs 17 residues. Germline CDR1 and CDR2: LGHNA and YNFKEQ. Written as DNA, the CDR3 is TGTGCCAGCAGCCAAGATCGGGCCAGGGGGCGCGACCGGGAGCTGTTTTTT. Translation gives CASSQDRARGRDRELFF.

The chain carries TRBV29-1 and TRBJ2-1; 7 bases are a match to TRBD1. The CDR3 extends over 12 amino acids. The trim removed 4 bases at V and 12 bases at J, leaving 9 bases unmatched. CDR1 and CDR2 (germline): SQVTM, ANQGSEA. Here the CDR3 DNA reads TGCAGCGTTGTCGGACAGGTTAATAGGCAGTTCTTC. Translating it yields CSVVGQVNRQFF.

This sequence joins TRBV30 and TRBJ2-7; TRBD1 aligns across 9 bases. The germline V gene has CDR1 GTSNPN and CDR2 SVGIG (reference sequence). The trim removed 2 bases at V and 6 bases at J, leaving 17 bases unmatched. This CDR3 has 17 residues. CDR3 residues: CAWSPYLGTGFLGEQYF. The CDR3 region has the DNA TGTGCCTGGAGTCCGTACCTGGGGACAGGGTTTCTGGGCGAGCAGTACTTC.

The chain joins TRBV9 to TRBJ2-1, with no clear D. V gave up 3 bases and J gave up 8 bases, with 6 bases separating them. Germline assignment: CDR1 SGDLS and CDR2 YYNGEE. The CDR3 spans 11 residues. CDR3 in amino acids: CASSEDHEQFF. CDR3 sequence (DNA): TGTGCCAGCAGCGAGGATCATGAGCAGTTCTTC.

This clonotype was found a few times. The chain carries TRBV20-1 and TRBJ2-7; unclear D gene. CDR3 length: 11 amino acids. Germline CDR1 reads DFQATT; CDR2 reads SNEGSKA (reference sequence). The V end was cut by 3 bases, the J end by 6 bases, with 9 bases between. The CDR3 is CSASPKPEQYF. In nucleotides, the CDR3 is TGCAGTGCTAGTCCTAAACCCGAGCAGTACTTC.

Ten or more counts support this clonotype. This chain connects TRBV12-3 or TRBV12-4 to TRBJ2-1, with 7 nucleotides matching TRBD2. The CDR3 totals 14 residues. The V gene end was trimmed by 6 bases and the J gene end by 6 bases; junction bases not matched to a gene: 8. The CDR3 spells CASSPLLAANEQFF. CDR3 in DNA: TGTGCCAGCAGCCCCCTCCTAGCGGCCAATGAGCAGTTCTTC.

The sample holds many counts of this clonotype. V and J are TRBV3-1 and TRBJ1-1; D might be TRBD1 (5 bases). Germline V gene sequence: CDR1 LGHDT, CDR2 YNNKEL (reference sequence). The CDR3 length is 13 residues. Trimming cost V 4 bases and J 1 base, with 7 bases left between them. As DNA, the CDR3 is TGTGCCAGCAGCCTCACAGGGAACACTGAAGCTTTCTTT. Its translation is CASSLTGNTEAFF.

This clonotype has ten or more counts. The chain joins TRBV2 to TRBJ1-5; maybe TRBD1 (5 bases). This CDR3 has 18 amino acids. Germline lookup yields CDR1 SNHLY and CDR2 FYNNEI. Trimming took 5 bases from V and 0 from J, leaving 20 bases between them. The DNA of the CDR3 is TGTGCCAGCAGTTACGTGGGGCGGAGCATCCATAGCAATCAGCCCCAGCATTTT. The encoded protein is CASSYVGRSIHSNQPQHF.

This clonotype has at least ten counts. This chain joins TRBV28 and TRBJ2-7; 9 nucleotides agree with TRBD1. The germline CDR1 and CDR2 sequences are MDHEN and SYDVKM. The CDR3 is 15 residues long. The V gene end was trimmed by 6 bases and the J gene end by 1 base; junction bases not matched to a gene: 7. The CDR3 coding sequence is TGTGCCAGCAGCTTTTCCGGGACAGGGTCCTACGAGCAGTACTTC. Residues: CASSFSGTGSYEQYF.

This clonotype was seen a handful of times. This CDR3 is CASRRPGVNIQYF. The CDR3 region has the DNA TGTGCCAGCAGGCGTCCCGGAGTAAACATTCAGTACTTC. J is TRBJ2-4 and V is TRBV28; no definite D call. The germline V gene has CDR1 MDHEN and CDR2 SYDVKM. The CDR3 spans 13 residues. V was shortened by 6 bases and J by 6 bases, with 12 bases between the two germline ends.